Listed here are 22 T cell receptor beta chains from one sample, sequenced in a study of blood T cell repertoires in COVID-19. TCRdb's table, derived via immunoSEQ multiplex PCR, lists solely in-frame clones and lacks some. The sample lists 380,000 or so clones, 75% to 90% occurring once. Sequencing was carried out using peripheral blood. All receptors derive from a woman in her sixties or seventies with COVID-19, enrolled during active disease.

This clone occurred once. V and J are TRBV6-5 and TRBJ2-5, with 10 bases aligning to TRBD1. Germline V CDR1 and CDR2: MNHEY, SVGAGI. The CDR3 runs to 14 residues. After removal of 4 bases from V and 7 bases from J, the junction contained 6 bases not matched to a gene. CDR3 sequence reads: CASSSSGTGVTQYF. In DNA, the CDR3 is TGTGCCAGCAGTTCCTCAGGGACAGGGGTGACCCAGTACTTC.

This chain links TRBV25-1 with TRBJ1-1; D is possibly TRBD1 (5 bases). The V gene lost 2 bases and the J gene lost 0 bases, with 10 bases spanning the gap. The CDR3 is made up of 15 amino acids. CDR1 and CDR2 (germline): MGHDK, SYGVNS. The CDR3 is CASSERGRLNTEAFF. In nucleotides, the CDR3 is TGTGCCAGCAGTGAAAGGGGCAGGTTGAACACTGAAGCTTTCTTT.

This clone appeared a few times. V usage is TRBV5-5 and J usage is TRBJ1-2, with D tentatively TRBD1 (6 bases). The ends were cut back, 1 base at V and 6 bases at J, with 10 bases in the middle. The CDR3 runs 13 residues. Germline CDR1 reads SGHKS; CDR2 reads YYEKEE (reference sequence). The CDR3 region is CASSLRGGNGYTF. CDR3 DNA sequence: TGTGCCAGCAGCTTGAGGGGGGGTAATGGCTACACCTTC.

This clone was recorded only once. The V gene is TRBV3-1 (or the pseudogene TRBV3-2), the J gene TRBJ1-6, with D perhaps matching TRBD1 (5 bases). CDR3 length: 18 residues. The germline V and J ends were trimmed by 1 base and 7 bases, with 20 bases remaining between them. Germline assignment: CDR1 LGHDT and CDR2 YNNKEL (reference sequence). Here the CDR3 DNA reads TGTGCCAGCAGCCAAGGGCCTACAGGCCTTCCAGAAAATTCACCCCTCCACTTT. Translation: CASSQGPTGLPENSPLHF.

The rearrangement links TRBV25-1 to TRBJ1-5, with 12 bases fitting TRBD1. CDR1 is MGHDK, CDR2 SYGVNS, per germline. This CDR3 is built from 15 residues. V lost 2 bases, J lost 7 bases, and 3 bases stayed unmatched. The CDR3, as DNA: TGTGCCAGCAGTGAACCGGGACAGGGGGCCCAGCCCCAGCATTTT. Translating it yields CASSEPGQGAQPQHF.

The chain joins TRBV7-6 to TRBJ2-5; 8 positions agree with TRBD2. This CDR3 region has 14 residues. With 4 bases clipped from V and 5 bases from J, the junction kept 6 bases outside the gene matches. From germline, CDR1 is SGHVS and CDR2 FNYEAQ. In DNA form, the CDR3 reads TGTGCCAGCAGCTCCCGGGGGGGGCTGGAGACCCAGTACTTC. It yields the protein CASSSRGGLETQYF. Variable domain in full (rest from reference TRBV7-6 and TRBJ2-5): GAGVSQSPRYKVTKRGQDVALRCDPISGHVSLYWYRQALGQGPEFLTYFNYEAQQDKSGLPNDRFSAERPEGSISTLTIQRTEQRDSAMYRCASSSRGGLETQYFGPGTRLLVL.

The chain employs TRBV11-3 and TRBJ2-3; the D gene is possibly TRBD1 (6 bases). The CDR3 runs to 16 residues. Germline V gene data show CDR1 as SGHNT and CDR2 as YENEEA. V lost 5 bases and J 1 base, leaving 16 bases between the germline ends. The CDR3 region is CASSQGWGPGTDTQYF. CDR3 sequence (DNA): TGTGCCAGCAGCCAAGGGTGGGGGCCGGGCACAGATACGCAGTATTTT.

The chain employs TRBV11-2 and TRBJ2-5; TRBD2 matches 15 bases. With V trimmed by 2 bases and J by 5 bases, 6 bases remained unmatched. The germline gives CDR1 SGHAT, CDR2 FQNNGV. The CDR3 is made up of 17 amino acids. In DNA form, the CDR3 reads TGTGCCAGCAGCTTAACGGGACTAGCGGGGGGTTGGGAGACCCAGTACTTC. Translated, it gives CASSLTGLAGGWETQYF.

V gene TRBV7-3 combines with J gene TRBJ2-2, with 12 nucleotides matching TRBD2. The CDR3 has 15 amino acids. The ends lost 4 bases at V and 5 bases at J; junction bases unmatched: 2. Germline CDR1 is SGHTA and CDR2 is FQGTGA. The CDR3 nucleotides read TGTGCCAGCAGCTACGGACTAGCGGGGACCGGGGAGCTGTTTTTT. Translating gives CASSYGLAGTGELFF.

The chain uses TRBV5-1 and TRBJ1-1; no firm D call. Germline V gives CDR1 SGHRS, CDR2 YFSETQ. The CDR3 runs to 15 residues. V was clipped by 3 bases and J by 0 bases, with 12 bases between them. DNA for the CDR3: TGCGCCAGCAGCTCTGGTGGAGGGATGAACACTGAAGCTTTCTTT. It yields the protein CASSSGGGMNTEAFF.

The chain recombines TRBV3-1 (or the pseudogene TRBV3-2) with TRBJ1-2; a weak D match, TRBD1 (5 bases). The germline gives CDR1 LGHDT, CDR2 YNNKEL (reference sequence). CDR3 length equals 16 residues. Trimming stripped 1 base from V and 5 bases from J, with 17 bases between. The CDR3 DNA is TGTGCCAGCAGCCAAGCGGTGGGCAGGGTTTCATATGGCTACACCTTC. It encodes CASSQAVGRVSYGYTF.

J is TRBJ2-2 and V is TRBV19, with 10 bases matching TRBD2. Germline CDR1 is LNHDA and CDR2 is SQIVND (reference sequence). The V and J ends lost 5 bases and 2 bases, in that order; junction bases with no gene match: 2. There are 15 residues in the CDR3. The CDR3 here is CASSWTSGNTGELFF. CDR3 coding DNA: TGTGCCAGTAGTTGGACTAGCGGAAACACCGGGGAGCTGTTTTTT.

This chain uses TRBV2 with TRBJ2-1; 15 positions agree with TRBD2. Per the germline V gene, CDR1 is SNHLY and CDR2 is FYNNEI. V lost 8 bases and J lost 5; bases outside the gene matches: 7. The CDR3 runs to 16 residues. CDR3 bases: TGTGCCAGCGAAAGGGGACTAGCGGGGGGAGACAATGAGCAGTTCTTC. Protein sequence: CASERGLAGGDNEQFF.

This sequence joins TRBV13 and TRBJ2-2; no firm D call. V lost 9 bases, J lost 2 bases, and 13 bases lay in between. Germline V CDR1 and CDR2: PRHDT, FYEKMQ (reference sequence). This CDR3 is 14 amino acids long. The CDR3 nucleotides read TGTGCCAGTCGAAGGCAGGAAAACACCGGGGAGCTGTTTTTT. This gives the protein CASRRQENTGELFF.

The chain is built from TRBV27 and TRBJ2-1, with 11 bases fitting TRBD2. Germline lookup yields CDR1 MNHEY and CDR2 SMNVEV (reference sequence). V trimming: 6 bases; J trimming: 0 bases; junction bases outside the gene matches: 19. The CDR3 extends over 21 amino acids. This CDR3 is CASRPGPGQGTSGGSYNEQFF. In DNA, the CDR3 is TGTGCCAGCAGGCCGGGACCGGGACAGGGTACTAGCGGGGGCTCCTACAATGAGCAGTTCTTC.

Only one count was recorded for this clone. The V call is TRBV7-3, the J call TRBJ2-1; the match to TRBD2 covers 10 bases. Germline V gives CDR1 SGHTA, CDR2 FQGTGA. Unmatched junction bases numbered 7, after V lost 4 bases and J lost 7 bases. The CDR3 totals 15 residues. The CDR3 here is CASSSQSGGENEQFF. The CDR3 DNA is TGTGCCAGCAGCTCCCAAAGCGGGGGGGAAAATGAGCAGTTCTTC.

This chain uses TRBV6-6 with TRBJ1-6; possible D gene TRBD1, 6 bases. The CDR3 runs to 12 residues. V was shortened by 10 bases and J by 10 bases, with 14 bases between the two germline ends. Germline V CDR1 and CDR2: MNHNY, SVGAGI (reference sequence). Written as DNA, the CDR3 is TGTGCCACCCGAGATGGGGGCTCACCCCTCCACTTT. This codes for CATRDGGSPLHF.

The chain recombines TRBV2 with TRBJ2-1; TRBD1 matches at 7 bases. Per germline, CDR1 SNHLY and CDR2 FYNNEI. V shed 7 bases, J shed 8 bases, and the junction held 14 bases outside the gene matches. The CDR3 is 15 amino acids. The chain's CDR3 is CASTQQGLPGDEQFF. DNA of the CDR3: TGTGCCAGCACACAACAGGGGCTCCCTGGGGATGAGCAGTTCTTC.

The chain links TRBV11-3 to TRBJ2-7, with D possibly matching TRBD1 (5 bases). Trimming cost V 4 bases and J 4 bases, with 14 bases left between them. The CDR3 consists of 14 residues. Germline V CDR1 and CDR2: SGHNT, YENEEA. For the CDR3, the DNA is TGTGCCAGCAGCTCGCAGGGTTCAAGGTACGAGCAGTACTTC. Protein: CASSSQGSRYEQYF.

The chain combines TRBV6-2 or TRBV6-3 with TRBJ1-4, with TRBD1 as a possible D gene (5 bases). Germline-derived CDR1 and CDR2 are MNHEY and SVGEGT. With 6 bases removed from V and 3 bases from J, the gap between germline ends came to 26 bases. The CDR3 is made up of 19 amino acids. The CDR3 DNA follows: TGTGCCAGCAGCCCTCAGACAGCCGCTTTTTCTTCGGCTAATGAAAAACTGTTTTTT. It translates to CASSPQTAAFSSANEKLFF.

The DNA of the CDR3 is TGCGCCAGCAGCCAAGCGGGGGGTATCGCAAGTCTGGCTGGAAACACCATATATTTT. Amino acids: CASSQAGGIASLAGNTIYF. The chain links TRBV4-1 to TRBJ1-3, with a tentative D call TRBD1 (5 bases). The CDR3 has 19 residues. Germline lookup yields CDR1 MGHRA and CDR2 YSYEKL. Trimming removed 1 base at V and 2 bases at J, with 21 bases between.

The V and J genes are TRBV5-1 and TRBJ2-5, with 9 bases identical to TRBD1. The CDR3 consists of 15 residues. V lost 0 bases to trimming and J lost 4 bases; unmatched junction nucleotides: 4. Germline CDR1 and CDR2: SGHRS and YFSETQ. CDR3 in amino acids: CASSLGQGDLETQYF. The CDR3 nucleotides read TGCGCCAGCAGCTTGGGACAGGGGGATTTAGAGACCCAGTACTTC. The variable domain in full, with the rest retrieved from reference TRBV5-1 and TRBJ2-5, is KAGVTQTPRYLIKTRGQQVTLSCSPISGHRSVSWYQQTPGQGLQFLFEYFSETQRNKGNFPGRFSGRQFSNSRSEMNVSTLELGDSALYLCASSLGQGDLETQYFGPGTRLLVL.